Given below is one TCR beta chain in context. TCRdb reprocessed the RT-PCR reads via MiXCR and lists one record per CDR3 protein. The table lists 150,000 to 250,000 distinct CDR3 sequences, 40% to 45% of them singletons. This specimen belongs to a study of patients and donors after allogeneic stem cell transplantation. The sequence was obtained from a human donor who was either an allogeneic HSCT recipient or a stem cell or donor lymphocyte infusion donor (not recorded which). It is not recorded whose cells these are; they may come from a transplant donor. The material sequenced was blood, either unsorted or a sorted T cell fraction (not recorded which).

The CDR3 is CASSQDVVGTGCMNTEAFF. In DNA, the CDR3 is TGTGCCAGCAGCCAAGATGTAGTAGGGACAGGGTGTATGAACACTGAAGCTTTCTTT. This chain uses TRBV3-2 with TRBJ1-1; the table's D call, TRBD1, has no DNA check behind it. TRBV3-2 is annotated as a pseudogene. CDR3 length: 19 residues.